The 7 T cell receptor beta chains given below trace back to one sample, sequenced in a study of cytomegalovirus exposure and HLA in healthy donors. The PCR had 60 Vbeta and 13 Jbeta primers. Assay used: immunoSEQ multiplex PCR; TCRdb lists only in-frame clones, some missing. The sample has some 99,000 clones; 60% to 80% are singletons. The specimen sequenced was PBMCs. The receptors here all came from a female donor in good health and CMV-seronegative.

CDR3 sequence reads: CSALQGTYEQYF. The CDR3 DNA reads as TGCAGCGCTCTGCAGGGCACCTACGAGCAGTACTTC. This sequence joins TRBV29-1 and TRBJ2-7, with a possible D match to TRBD1 (5 bases). In germline, CDR1 is SQVTM, CDR2 ANQGSEA. This CDR3 region has 12 residues. The V and J ends lost 7 bases and 2 bases respectively, with 12 bases between them.

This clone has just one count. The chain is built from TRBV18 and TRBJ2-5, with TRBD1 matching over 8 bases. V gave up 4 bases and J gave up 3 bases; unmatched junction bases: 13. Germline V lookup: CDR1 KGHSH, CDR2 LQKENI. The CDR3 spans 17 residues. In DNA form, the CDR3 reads TGTGCCAGCTCACATTCCTTACGGGGGACAGGTGAAGAGACCCAGTACTTC. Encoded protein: CASSHSLRGTGEETQYF.

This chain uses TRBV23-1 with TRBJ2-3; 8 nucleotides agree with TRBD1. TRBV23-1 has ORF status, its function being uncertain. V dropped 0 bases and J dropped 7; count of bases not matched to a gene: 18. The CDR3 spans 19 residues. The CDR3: CASSQSTQSRGAGGYTQYF. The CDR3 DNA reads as TGCGCCAGCAGTCAATCGACTCAGTCAAGAGGGGCAGGGGGCTATACGCAGTATTTT.

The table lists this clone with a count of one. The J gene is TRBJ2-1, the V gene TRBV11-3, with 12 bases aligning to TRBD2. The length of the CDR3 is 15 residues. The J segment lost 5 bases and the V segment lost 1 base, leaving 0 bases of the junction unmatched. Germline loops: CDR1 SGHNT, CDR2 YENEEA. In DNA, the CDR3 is TGTGCCAGCAGCTTAGGACTAGCGGGAGACAATGAGCAGTTCTTC. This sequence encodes CASSLGLAGDNEQFF.

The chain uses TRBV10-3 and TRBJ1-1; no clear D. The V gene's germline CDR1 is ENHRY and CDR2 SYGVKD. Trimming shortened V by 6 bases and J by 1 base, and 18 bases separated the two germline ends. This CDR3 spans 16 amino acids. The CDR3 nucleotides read TGTGCCATCAGCACCCCCGCTCCGGGTGGGAACACTGAAGCTTTCTTT. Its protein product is CAISTPAPGGNTEAFF.

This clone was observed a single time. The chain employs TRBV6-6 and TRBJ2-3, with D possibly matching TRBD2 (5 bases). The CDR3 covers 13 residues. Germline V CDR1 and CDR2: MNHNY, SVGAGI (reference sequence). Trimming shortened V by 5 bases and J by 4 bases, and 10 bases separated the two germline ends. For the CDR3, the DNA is TGTGCCAGCAGTCCGCCCGGGGCAGATACGCAGTATTTT. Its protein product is CASSPPGADTQYF.

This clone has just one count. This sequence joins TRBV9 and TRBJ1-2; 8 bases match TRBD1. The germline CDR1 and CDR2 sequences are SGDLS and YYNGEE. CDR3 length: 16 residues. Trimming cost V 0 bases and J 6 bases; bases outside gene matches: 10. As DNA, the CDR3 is TGTGCCAGCAGCGTAGCTGGGTCAGGGGGCGGGGATGGCTACACCTTC. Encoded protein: CASSVAGSGGGDGYTF.